This T cell receptor beta chain is from a study of OX40 agonist ivuxolimab in advanced cancers. About the research overall: Patients treated during dose escalation were battling hepatocellular carcinoma, melanoma, renal cell or head and neck cancer. Points from the study as a whole: Both CD4+ and CD8+ T cell populations in blood had undergone clonal expansion by week 6 at 0.1 to 3.0 mg/kg.

Anyone with autoimmune disease history or systemic immunosuppression was excluded. The investigators sampled blood at baseline, at cycle 4 day 1, and at cycle 7 day 1. In this sample, this clone turned up a few times. Its matching antigen is unknown. The repertoire was sequenced with immunoSEQ multiplex PCR; TCRdb's copy has only in-frame clones and lacks some. The top ten clones hold about 8.3% of a sample with 70,000 or so clones, around nine tenths of them seen once. Germline CDR1 reads LGHNA; CDR2 reads YNFKEQ. The J segment lost 6 bases and the V segment lost 4 bases, leaving 2 bases of the junction unmatched. This CDR3 contains 15 residues.

The chain couples TRBV4-2 to TRBJ2-1, with 14 bases lining up with TRBD2. The clonotype comes from an adult with an advanced solid tumor such as melanoma, head and neck, liver or kidney cancer. The sample here was CD4+ or CD8+ T cells sorted from blood, taken in a trial of the OX40 agonist ivuxolimab. CDR3 amino acids: CASSPTSGGANEQFF. CDR3 nucleotides: TGTGCCAGCAGCCCGACTAGCGGGGGGGCCAATGAGCAGTTCTTC.